This record covers a single T cell receptor (beta chain). Its antigen is not identified. cDNA came from approximately 0.5 to 1 ug RNA primed by random hexamers. By means of immunoSEQ multiplex PCR, TCR beta CDR3 spanning 54 Vbeta and 13 Jbeta underwent amplification. MiXCR, applied by TCRdb to the immunoSEQ multiplex PCR reads, yields one record per CDR3 protein. The sample consists of about 130,000 distinct CDR3 sequences, 94% of them appearing once. These data are taken from a study of CD8 T cells in Susac syndrome. Study results and limitations: As acknowledged by the study, its TCR sequencing and HLA analysis included a relatively small number of individuals.

The CDR3 totals 12 residues. V was pared by 5 bases and J by 5 bases, with 12 bases between. Germline CDR1 reads SQVTM; CDR2 reads ANQGSEA. The multiple sclerosis controls consisted of treatment-naive patients with relapsing-remitting disease, either stable or active. The CD8+ and CD4+ T cells were isolated magnetically using a negative isolation approach, whereas the TEMRA cells were enriched by FACS. Specimen: CD4+ T cells from PBMCs. This rearrangement joins TRBV29-1 to TRBJ2-5; tentatively, D is TRBD1 (5 bases). This TCR derives from a human donor with multiple sclerosis. This CDR3 is CSVRQFLETQYF. CDR3 nucleotide sequence: TGCAGCGTTAGACAGTTCCTGGAGACCCAGTACTTC.